One and the same sample provided the 11 T cell receptor beta chains below, sequenced in a study of blood T cell repertoires in COVID-19. Using immunoSEQ multiplex PCR, the repertoire was profiled, and TCRdb retains in-frame clones only, with some absent. The sample carries 200,000 to 250,000 clones, approximately 85% recorded once. Source material: peripheral blood. Every receptor here comes from a man between 45 and 60 years old who had recovered from COVID-19.

This clone was seen once. The chain carries TRBV18 and TRBJ1-1; 9 nucleotides agree with TRBD1. CDR3 length: 16 residues. CDR1 KGHSH and CDR2 LQKENI come from the germline V gene. V was pared by 3 bases and J by 0 bases, with 5 bases of the junction left unmatched. CDR3 sequence (DNA): TGTGCCAGCTCACCCAGGGGACAGGGAGTGAACACTGAAGCTTTCTTT. It yields the protein CASSPRGQGVNTEAFF.

The chain has TRBV18 and TRBJ2-2, with TRBD1 matching over 9 bases. Germline CDR1 KGHSH, CDR2 LQKENI. The CDR3 has 17 residues. V shed 0 bases, J shed 3 bases, and the junction held 5 bases outside the gene matches. The CDR3 region is CASSPPGTGMDTGELFF. CDR3 coding DNA: TGTGCCAGCTCACCACCCGGGACAGGGATGGACACCGGGGAGCTGTTTTTT.

The chain employs TRBV2 and TRBJ2-7; 9 bases line up with TRBD1. The CDR3 runs 12 residues. After removal of 8 bases from V and 3 bases from J, the junction contained 2 bases not matched to a gene. CDR1 SNHLY and CDR2 FYNNEI come from the germline V gene. In DNA form, the CDR3 reads TGTGCCAGCGAGACAGGGGGCTACGAGCAGTACTTC. Encoded protein: CASETGGYEQYF.

This rearrangement joins TRBV4-2 to TRBJ2-6, with 13 positions matching TRBD2. This CDR3 has 24 amino acids. CDR1 and CDR2 from the germline V gene are LGHNA and YNFKEQ. V lost 3 bases, J lost 2 bases, and 22 bases stayed unmatched. The CDR3 protein is CASSQAQGRLGQGLAGAGANVLTF. The DNA of the CDR3 is TGTGCCAGCAGCCAGGCACAAGGGCGGCTCGGCCAAGGACTAGCGGGAGCTGGGGCCAACGTCCTGACTTTC.

CDR3 sequence: CASSLRLALWDTQYF. The CDR3 nucleotides read TGTGCCAGTAGTCTTCGACTAGCGTTATGGGATACGCAGTATTTT. The chain employs TRBV19 and TRBJ2-3; 8 nucleotides match TRBD2. V lost 5 bases to trimming and J lost 6 bases; unmatched junction nucleotides: 10. Germline V gene sequence: CDR1 LNHDA, CDR2 SQIVND (reference sequence). This CDR3 region has 15 residues. The full variable domain, rest sourced from reference TRBV19 and TRBJ2-3, is DGGITQSPKYLFRKEGQNVTLSCEQNLNHDAMYWYRQDPGQGLRLIYYSQIVNDFQKGDIAEGYSVSREKKESFPLTVTSAQKNPTAFYLCASSLRLALWDTQYFGPGTRLTVL.

The chain employs TRBV9 and TRBJ2-3; a weak D match, TRBD2 (6 bases). The germline V gene has CDR1 SGDLS and CDR2 YYNGEE. This CDR3 is 14 amino acids long. Trimming took off 4 bases at V and 0 bases at J, with 9 bases between the two ends. The CDR3 DNA reads TGTGCCAGCAGCCTGGGGAGGAGCACAGATACGCAGTATTTT. The encoded protein is CASSLGRSTDTQYF.

The V call is TRBV19, the J call TRBJ2-7, with a weak D call TRBD1 (7 bases). In germline, CDR1 is LNHDA, CDR2 SQIVND (reference sequence). Deletions cut 6 bases from V and 4 bases from J, with 13 bases between. The CDR3 runs to 13 residues. As DNA, the CDR3 is TGTGCCAGTAGGGAGGGGGCGAATTACGAGCAGTACTTC. It yields the protein CASREGANYEQYF.

This chain joins TRBV6-5 and TRBJ1-4, with TRBD1 matching over 9 bases. Germline CDR1 is MNHEY and CDR2 is SVGAGI. Trimming took 4 bases from V and 6 from J; bases not matched to a gene: 6. The CDR3 sequence is 15 residues long. The CDR3 is CASSFDRGADEKLFF. The CDR3 DNA is TGTGCCAGCAGTTTCGACAGGGGGGCTGATGAAAAACTGTTTTTT.

This clone was counted once. The genes are TRBV4-1 and TRBJ2-3; 9 nucleotides line up with TRBD2. The V gene's germline CDR1 is MGHRA and CDR2 YSYEKL. The CDR3 sequence is 19 residues long. Losses at the gene ends were 3 bases for V and 4 bases for J; bases not matched to a gene: 17. CDR3 loop: CASSQGVMIAGDEADTQYF. CDR3 in DNA: TGCGCCAGCAGCCAGGGGGTGATGATAGCGGGAGATGAGGCAGATACGCAGTATTTT.

This chain uses TRBV5-1 with TRBJ2-1; 9 nucleotides agree with TRBD2. Germline CDR1 SGHRS, CDR2 YFSETQ. Germline trimming cut 3 bases from V and 4 bases from J; bases unmatched to any gene: 8. The length of the CDR3 is 16 residues. Here the CDR3 DNA reads TGCGCCAGCAGCTATGCTAGCGGGGTGCCGTACAATGAGCAGTTCTTC. Residues: CASSYASGVPYNEQFF.

The chain links TRBV19 to TRBJ2-1; 9 positions agree with TRBD2. V was clipped by 3 bases and J by 8 bases; unmatched bases: 11. CDR1 LNHDA and CDR2 SQIVND come from the germline V gene (reference sequence). This CDR3 is built from 16 residues. CDR3 DNA sequence: TGTGCCAGTAGTATCTCGGGGGGTAGCGGGAGCTATGAGCAGTTCTTC. Translated, it gives CASSISGGSGSYEQFF.